A single sample is the source of the 20 T cell receptor beta chains below, sequenced in a study of CD8+ T cells in alopecia areata. Treatment: oral pan-JAK inhibitor, 5-10 mg twice daily. Sequencing relied on a cDNA template that was reverse transcribed from extracted RNA. The assay was immunoSEQ multiplex PCR, and TCRdb's table has in-frame clones only and misses some. The sample holds around 190,000 clones; 64% are singletons and the top ten take more than 3.5%. Sequenced here: CD4+ T cells sorted from blood, sampled at week 4, from a patient treated with tofacitinib. The source of these receptors is a human donor with alopecia areata.

The chain employs TRBV29-1 and TRBJ1-2; 9 bases are a match to TRBD1. Germline values: CDR1 SQVTM, CDR2 ANQGSEA. This CDR3 comprises 14 residues. With V trimmed by 6 bases and J by 6 bases, 11 bases remained unmatched. In DNA form, the CDR3 reads TGCAGCGTAGCTCTTGGGACAGGGATCGATGGCTACACCTTC. Protein sequence: CSVALGTGIDGYTF.

This clone has a single count. J is TRBJ2-1 and V is TRBV10-3; D possibly corresponds to TRBD1 (6 bases). Looked up from germline, CDR1 is ENHRY and CDR2 is SYGVKD. V gave up 9 bases and J gave up 7 bases, with 22 bases separating them. This CDR3 is 15 amino acids long. DNA for the CDR3: TGTGCCATAAAGTCGAACGAGATACAGGGTAATGAGCAGTTCTTC. Translated: CAIKSNEIQGNEQFF.

This chain uses TRBV5-1 with TRBJ2-2; D is undetermined. V lost 4 bases and J 6 bases, leaving 13 bases between the germline ends. The length of the CDR3 is 14 residues. Germline V gene sequence: CDR1 SGHRS, CDR2 YFSETQ. In nucleotides, the CDR3 is TGCGCCAGCAGCCCGGAAGGCCGAGCCGGGGAGCTGTTTTTT. Its protein product is CASSPEGRAGELFF.

This clone was detected a few times. The chain carries TRBV7-2 and TRBJ2-5, with D unclear. The germline gives CDR1 SGHTA, CDR2 FQGNSA. V was shortened by 5 bases and J by 2 bases, with 9 bases between the two germline ends. There are 13 residues in the CDR3. For the CDR3, the DNA is TGTGCCAGCAGCCCTAGTAGACAAGAGACCCAGTACTTC. As protein: CASSPSRQETQYF. The full variable domain, in which reference TRBV7-2 and TRBJ2-5 provide the parts outside the CDR3, is GAGVSQSPSNKVTEKGKDVELRCDPISGHTALYWYRQSLGQGLEFLIYFQGNSAPDKSGLPSDRFSAERTGGSVSTLTIQRTQQEDSAVYLCASSPSRQETQYFGPGTRLLVL.

This clone has more than one count but fewer than ten. This chain joins TRBV5-1 and TRBJ2-3; TRBD2 matches at 13 bases. The CDR3 contains 15 residues. Trimming took 7 bases from V and 4 from J; bases not matched to a gene: 6. CDR1 is SGHRS, CDR2 YFSETQ, per germline. The CDR3 DNA follows: TGCGCCAGCCAAGGACTAGCGGGGGCCCCAGATACGCAGTATTTT. Translation gives CASQGLAGAPDTQYF.

Points on this clone: A read error may produce the germline difference seen at one junction end. The V gene is TRBV5-1, the J gene TRBJ2-3, with D perhaps matching TRBD1 or TRBD2 (5 bases each). The germline V gene encodes CDR1 SGHRS and CDR2 YFSETQ. The CDR3 loop spans 14 amino acids. As DNA, the CDR3 is TGCGCCAGCACCTTGGGACCGGGCACAGATACGCAGTATTTT. It yields the protein CASTLGPGTDTQYF.

J is TRBJ2-5 and V is TRBV18; unclear D gene. The germline V gene has CDR1 KGHSH and CDR2 LQKENI. V was pared by 4 bases and J by 2 bases, with 5 bases between. This CDR3 has 12 amino acids. CDR3 loop: CASSQEQETQYF. CDR3 DNA: TGTGCCAGCTCACAAGAACAAGAGACCCAGTACTTC. Based on the CDR3 plus reference TRBV18 and TRBJ2-5, the full variable domain is NAGVMQNPRHLVRRRGQEARLRCSPMKGHSHVYWYRQLPEEGLKFMVYLQKENIIDESGMPKERFSAEFPKEGPSILRIQQVVRGDSAAYFCASSQEQETQYFGPGTRLLVL.

This chain connects TRBV18 to TRBJ1-6; TRBD1 might be the D (5 bases). This CDR3 region has 15 residues. V gave up 3 bases and J gave up 5 bases, with 11 bases separating them. Germline-derived CDR1 and CDR2 are KGHSH and LQKENI. As DNA, the CDR3 is TGTGCCAGCTCACCCCCTGGGGGGGATAATTCACCCCTCCACTTT. The encoded protein is CASSPPGGDNSPLHF.

This chain links TRBV2 with TRBJ1-1, with D unclear. Trimming pared 4 bases from V and 5 bases from J, leaving 14 bases between. The CDR3 contains 14 residues. Germline V lookup: CDR1 SNHLY, CDR2 FYNNEI. CDR3 DNA sequence: TGTGCCAGCAGTGGTCAGCTCCCGAGAACTGAAGCTTTCTTT. This translates into CASSGQLPRTEAFF.

The chain joins TRBV15 to TRBJ2-1, with D perhaps matching TRBD1 (6 bases). Germline V CDR1 and CDR2: LNHNV, YYDKDF (reference sequence). V dropped 3 bases and J dropped 9 bases, with 15 bases sitting between them. The CDR3 runs 14 residues. CDR3 region: CATSRKTGFGEQFF. The CDR3, as DNA: TGTGCCACCAGCAGGAAGACAGGTTTCGGTGAGCAGTTCTTC.

The chain joins TRBV4-1 to TRBJ1-5, with TRBD1 identical over 7 bases. This CDR3 region has 15 residues. Germline values: CDR1 MGHRA, CDR2 YSYEKL. With V trimmed by 2 bases and J by 4 bases, 5 bases remained unmatched. The CDR3 spells CASSQRDSLNQPQHF. The CDR3 DNA reads TGCGCCAGCAGCCAAAGGGACAGTCTGAATCAGCCCCAGCATTTT.

V usage is TRBV19 and J usage is TRBJ1-5; D might be TRBD1 (6 bases). Germline V gene data show CDR1 as LNHDA and CDR2 as SQIVND (reference sequence). The CDR3 consists of 12 residues. V was pared by 8 bases and J by 3 bases, with 8 bases between. CDR3: CASRDINQPQHF. CDR3 DNA: TGTGCCAGTCGGGACATCAATCAGCCCCAGCATTTT. Supplemented by reference TRBV19 and TRBJ1-5, the full variable domain reads DGGITQSPKYLFRKEGQNVTLSCEQNLNHDAMYWYRQDPGQGLRLIYYSQIVNDFQKGDIAEGYSVSREKKESFPLTVTSAQKNPTAFYLCASRDINQPQHFGDGTRLSIL.

DNA of the CDR3: TGTGCCAGCAGCTCGGGGTTAGCCCAGTACTTC. This translates into CASSSGLAQYF. This sequence joins TRBV7-8 and TRBJ2-5, with D perhaps matching TRBD2 (5 bases). V lost 4 bases and J 9 bases, leaving 9 bases between the germline ends. CDR3 size: 11 residues. CDR1 and CDR2 (germline): SGHVS, FQNEAQ.

This clone was observed a handful of times. The chain employs TRBV7-8 and TRBJ1-3; no firm D call. Germline V gene sequence: CDR1 SGHVS, CDR2 FQNEAQ. The CDR3 consists of 16 residues. With 4 bases removed from V and 0 bases from J, the gap between germline ends came to 13 bases. This CDR3 reads CASSSTIGFSGNTIYF. DNA for the CDR3: TGTGCCAGCAGCTCGACGATCGGTTTCTCTGGAAACACCATATATTTT.

This chain links TRBV4-3 with TRBJ2-1, with D perhaps TRBD2 (5 bases). This CDR3 has 16 amino acids. Germline CDR1 reads LGHNA; CDR2 reads YSLEER. With 0 bases removed from V and 0 bases from J, the gap between germline ends came to 9 bases. The CDR3 protein is CASSQDLRGSYNEQFF. The CDR3 nucleotides are TGCGCCAGCAGCCAAGATCTACGGGGCTCCTACAATGAGCAGTTCTTC.

This chain links TRBV29-1 with TRBJ1-2; a possible D gene is TRBD1 (6 bases). The CDR3 is 15 residues long. Germline loops: CDR1 SQVTM, CDR2 ANQGSEA. The V gene lost 7 bases and the J gene lost 4 bases, with 22 bases spanning the gap. The CDR3 DNA sequence: TGCAGCGCCGTTGACCAAGGGGGACTAGGCTATGGCTACACCTTC. Translation: CSAVDQGGLGYGYTF. Full variable domain (missing parts from reference TRBV29-1 and TRBJ1-2): SAVISQKPSRDICQRGTSLTIQCQVDSQVTMMFWYRQQPGQSLTLIATANQGSEATYESGFVIDKFPISRPNLTFSTLTVSNMSPEDSSIYLCSAVDQGGLGYGYTFGSGTRLTVV.

The chain carries TRBV11-2 and TRBJ1-4; D remains ambiguous. Germline V gives CDR1 SGHAT, CDR2 FQNNGV. CDR3 length: 13 amino acids. Trimming left V 1 base short and J 7 bases short, with 7 bases between. For the CDR3, the DNA is TGTGCCAGCAGCTTAGGGATGAGTGAAAAACTGTTTTTT. Translating gives CASSLGMSEKLFF.

This clone was seen a single time. This chain joins TRBV5-6 and TRBJ1-2; no clear D gene. V lost 3 bases, J lost 1 base, and 7 bases lay in between. The CDR3 totals 13 residues. CDR1 and CDR2 from the germline V gene are SGHDT and YYEEEE. The CDR3 loop reads CASSYSDNYGYTF. As DNA, the CDR3 is TGTGCCAGCAGCTATTCTGATAACTATGGCTACACCTTC.

This clone was detected only a few times. This chain links TRBV27 with TRBJ1-2; 7 bases match TRBD1. CDR3 length equals 14 residues. After removal of 5 bases from V and 0 bases from J, the junction contained 3 bases not matched to a gene. Germline V gene data show CDR1 as MNHEY and CDR2 as SMNVEV (reference sequence). The CDR3 DNA is TGTGCCAGCAGTATGACAGGGTCTAACTATGGCTACACCTTC. Amino acids: CASSMTGSNYGYTF.

The chain recombines TRBV10-3 with TRBJ1-1; perhaps TRBD1 as D (5 bases). In germline, CDR1 is ENHRY, CDR2 SYGVKD. V was shortened by 10 bases and J by 1 base, with 13 bases between the two germline ends. CDR3 length equals 13 residues. The CDR3 protein is CATRREENTEAFF. The DNA for the CDR3 is TGTGCCACCCGCAGGGAAGAGAACACTGAAGCTTTCTTT.